This T cell receptor beta chain emerged from a study of response to subunit inactivated influenza vaccine. The study's findings and limits: The authors suggested that few new T cells are recruited per seasonal influenza vaccination.

As concerns this clonotype: The antigen remains undetermined.

TCRdb fed the RT-PCR reads into MiXCR, producing one record per CDR3 protein. The sample consists of 530,000 or so distinct CDR3 sequences, 14% of them appearing once. Sequencing was performed on PBMCs from blood, taken 11 to 12 days after vaccination. This clonotype was obtained from a man over 45 who received an inactivated influenza vaccine.

DNA for the CDR3: TGTGCCAGCCGTATGGGCTCAGGGGGCAATCAGCCCCAGCATTTT. As protein: CASRMGSGGNQPQHF. J is TRBJ1-5 and V is TRBV2, with D maybe TRBD1 (6 bases). The germline V and J ends were trimmed by 8 bases and 2 bases, with 16 bases remaining between them. Germline CDR1 reads SNHLY; CDR2 reads FYNNEI. CDR3 length: 15 residues.